This T cell receptor (beta chain) stems from a study of blood T cell repertoires in COVID-19. This clone was seen only once. The CDR3 consists of 13 residues. Trimming stripped 2 bases from V and 4 bases from J, with 5 bases between. Looked up from germline, CDR1 is SNHLY and CDR2 is FYNNEI. TCRdb keeps only in-frame clones here, not all; method: immunoSEQ multiplex PCR. The sample has fewer than 350,000 clones, around 85% seen once. The rearrangement uses TRBV2 and TRBJ1-4; a possible D gene is TRBD1 (5 bases). The sample consisted of PBMCs or T cells enriched from blood (not recorded which). The sequence was collected from a woman aged 35 to 49 who had recovered from COVID-19. The CDR3 coding sequence is TGTGCCAGCAGTGAACAGGGTAATGAAAAACTGTTTTTT. This codes for CASSEQGNEKLFF.